Listed below are T cell receptor beta chains from one sample, sequenced in a study of cytomegalovirus exposure and HLA in healthy donors. Data came from immunoSEQ multiplex PCR; TCRdb stores just in-frame clones and leaves some out. The sample yields about 65,000 clones, about 94% seen once. Sequencing was carried out using PBMCs. These receptors were obtained from a man between 18 and 35 years old in good health and CMV-seropositive. CDR3s include the opening cysteine and the closing phenylalanine or tryptophan. D genes are given only for firm matches. The size field is filled for only some rows; it gives once, few, many or a size class.

-	TRBV9	-	TRBJ1-1	CASGLTAMNTEAFF	TGTGCCAGCGGGCTGACAGCTATGAACACTGAAGCTTTCTTT
TRBD1	TRBV11-2	-	TRBJ1-2	CASTFGTGGLVNYGYTF	TGTGCCAGCACTTTCGGGACAGGGGGCTTGGTGAACTATGGCTACACCTTC
-	TRBV6-5	-	TRBJ1-3	CASSLGLRAGNTIYF	TGTGCCAGCAGTCTGGGACTCCGAGCTGGAAACACCATATATTTT
-	TRBV2	once	TRBJ2-2	CASRRASANTGELFF	TGTGCCAGCCGGAGAGCTAGCGCCAACACCGGGGAGCTGTTTTTT
TRBD1	TRBV7-3	-	TRBJ2-2	CASSVQGDTGELFF	TGTGCCAGCAGCGTCCAGGGGGACACCGGGGAGCTGTTTTTT
TRBD2	TRBV9	-	TRBJ2-3	CASSEGAGVGDTQYF	TGTGCCAGCAGCGAGGGAGCGGGGGTTGGAGATACGCAGTATTTT
-	TRBV6-5	-	TRBJ2-1	CASSWTGTRAYNEQFF	TGTGCCAGCAGTTGGACCGGGACTCGGGCCTACAATGAGCAGTTCTTC
-	TRBV2	-	TRBJ2-4	CASSDRLPKNIQYF	TGTGCCAGCAGTGATCGACTGCCCAAAAACATTCAGTACTTC
-	TRBV19	-	TRBJ2-7	CASAEGDGKGNEQYF	TGTGCCAGTGCTGAGGGGGACGGGAAGGGAAACGAGCAGTACTTC
-	TRBV28	once	TRBJ2-7	CASSQTTYTTVEQYF	TGTGCCAGCAGTCAAACCACCTATACCACCGTCGAGCAGTACTTC
TRBD1	TRBV2	once	TRBJ2-7	CASSYRQGLGYEQYF	TGTGCCAGCAGCTATAGACAGGGCCTGGGCTACGAGCAGTACTTC
TRBD1	TRBV30	-	TRBJ1-5	CAWSQGQAGQPQHF	TGTGCCTGGAGCCAGGGACAGGCGGGACAGCCCCAGCATTTT
-	TRBV27	-	TRBJ1-4	CASSLTGATNEKLFF	TGTGCCAGCAGCTTGACGGGTGCAACTAATGAAAAACTGTTTTTT
TRBD2	TRBV11-2	-	TRBJ2-5	CASSLGLAGEVETQYF	TGTGCCAGCAGCTTAGGGCTAGCGGGAGAGGTGGAGACCCAGTACTTC
-	TRBV7-8	-	TRBJ2-1	CASSPTETSNNEQFF	TGTGCCAGCAGTCCCACCGAGACTAGTAATAATGAGCAGTTCTTC
TRBD2	TRBV7-2	-	TRBJ2-7	CASRRRESGYEQYF	TGTGCCAGTCGTAGGCGGGAGAGTGGCTACGAGCAGTACTTC
-	TRBV4-3	-	TRBJ2-1	CASSQEGGRNEQFF	TGCGCCAGCAGCCAAGAAGGCGGGCGGAATGAGCAGTTCTTC
-	TRBV6-6	-	TRBJ1-1	CASSSPFLTEAFF	TGTGCCAGCAGTTCCCCGTTCCTCACTGAAGCTTTCTTT
TRBD1	TRBV19	-	TRBJ1-5	CASSILRGQGLNQPQHF	TGTGCCAGTAGTATACTTAGGGGACAGGGGCTCAATCAGCCCCAGCATTTT
-	TRBV28	-	TRBJ2-7	CASSSSPYEQYF	TGTGCCAGCAGTTCTTCTCCGTACGAGCAGTACTTC
-	TRBV4-1	-	TRBJ1-4	CASSPGRGEKLFF	TGCGCCAGCAGCCCCGGACGGGGTGAAAAACTGTTTTTT
TRBD1	TRBV28	-	TRBJ2-7	CASSSSGTGLYEQYF	TGTGCCAGCAGTTCCTCCGGGACAGGGCTCTACGAGCAGTACTTC
TRBD2	TRBV4-2	-	TRBJ2-1	CASSLGLAGRFSSYNEQFF	TGTGCCAGCAGCCTTGGACTAGCGGGACGATTCTCGAGTTACAATGAGCAGTTCTTC
TRBD2	TRBV4-1	few	TRBJ2-7	CASSQVVRAGDGQYF	TGCGCCAGCAGCCAAGTGGTTCGGGCGGGAGATGGGCAGTACTTC
-	TRBV14	-	TRBJ2-5	CASSQVGSSLQETQYF	TGTGCCAGCAGCCAAGTCGGGTCCTCGCTGCAAGAGACCCAGTACTTC
-	TRBV14	once	TRBJ1-1	CASSRLSDTEAFF	TGTGCCAGCAGCCGCCTATCGGACACTGAAGCTTTCTTT